This record concerns one T cell receptor (beta chain) sequence. Its specificity is unknown. PCR was performed a second time for 7 to 11 cycles using a sample-barcoded 5' primer and a J-beta primer mix. All samples gave at least 3 million CDR3-containing paired-end reads. TCRdb itself ran the 5' RACE reads through MiXCR, one entry per CDR3 protein. The sample shows 750,000 to 850,000 distinct CDR3 sequences, 20% to 30% of them seen only once. This entry is derived from a study of blood T cells in healthy people across ages. V lost 3 bases and J lost 8, with 20 bases in between. The CDR3 is 16 amino acids. In germline, CDR1 is KGHSH, CDR2 LQKENI. Study-level results: The study could not conclusively compare naive and antigen-experienced cells, given its unsorted PBMCs. Donor CMV status, an unknown factor, possibly confounded changes in expanded clonotypes.

These data were likewise used in another study, on T cells of mothers and their children. In that study: None of the identified T cell clones proved to be persistent microchimeric clones.

Sequencing input: blood. The TCR was taken from a boy younger than 18 in good health. V and J are TRBV18 and TRBJ2-1; either TRBD1 or TRBD2 may fit D (5 bases each). CDR3 in DNA: TGTGCCAGCTCACCCAGAGGGGTTTTAGTCGTGGATGAGCAGTTCTTC. Residues: CASSPRGVLVVDEQFF.